These T cell receptor beta chains were read from a single sample in a study of T-cell reconstitution after alpha-beta-depleted transplantation in children. TCRdb used MiXCR to reprocess the PCR reads, holding one entry per CDR3 protein. The table has roughly 590,000 distinct CDR3 sequences, roughly 15% seen once. Here the sequenced sample was PBMCs from the stem cell graft donor, taken from the stem cell graft. Receptors originate from a human donor who donated a stem cell graft to a child with acute myeloid leukemia. Both conserved end residues are part of each CDR3. The order of the fields is V gene, J gene, D gene, clone size, CDR3 protein, CDR3 DNA. A D gene is named only where the DNA matches it firmly. Not every row has a clone size; where given, it reads once, few, many or a size class.

V gene: TRBV20-1; J gene: TRBJ1-4; D gene: NA; clone size: many; CDR3 protein: CSASFLPEKLFF; CDR3 DNA: TGCAGTGCTAGTTTTCTCCCTGAAAAACTGTTTTTT
V gene: TRBV5-1; J gene: TRBJ1-2; D gene: TRBD1; clone size: many; CDR3 protein: CASSLVGTANYGYTF; CDR3 DNA: TGCGCCAGCAGCTTGGTCGGGACAGCTAACTATGGCTACACCTTC
V gene: TRBV20-1; J gene: TRBJ1-2; D gene: NA; clone size: NA; CDR3 protein: CSARDQRERGYTF; CDR3 DNA: TGCAGTGCTAGAGATCAAAGGGAGAGGGGCTACACCTTC
V gene: TRBV20-1; J gene: TRBJ2-1; D gene: NA; clone size: few; CDR3 protein: CSARERYTNSYNEQFF; CDR3 DNA: TGCAGTGCTAGAGAACGCTACACTAACTCCTACAATGAGCAGTTCTTC
V gene: TRBV7-9; J gene: TRBJ1-1; D gene: NA; clone size: few; CDR3 protein: CASSSLRGVNTEAFF; CDR3 DNA: TGTGCCAGCAGCTCCCTCCGCGGGGTGAACACTGAAGCTTTCTTT
V gene: TRBV15; J gene: TRBJ2-2; D gene: NA; clone size: few; CDR3 protein: CATSIATGPNTGELFF; CDR3 DNA: TGTGCCACCAGCATCGCGACCGGGCCGAACACCGGGGAGCTGTTTTTT
V gene: TRBV5-1; J gene: TRBJ2-3; D gene: TRBD1; clone size: many; CDR3 protein: CASSSMGQGGDTQYF; CDR3 DNA: TGCGCCAGCAGCTCAATGGGACAGGGGGGAGATACGCAGTATTTT
V gene: TRBV25-1; J gene: TRBJ1-2; D gene: TRBD1; clone size: few; CDR3 protein: CASARGQGLYYTF; CDR3 DNA: TGTGCCAGCGCCCGGGGACAGGGGCTCTACTACACCTTC
V gene: TRBV20-1; J gene: TRBJ1-4; D gene: NA; clone size: few; CDR3 protein: CSARDPRGGTNEKLFF; CDR3 DNA: TGCAGTGCTAGAGATCCTCGGGGAGGGACTAATGAAAAACTGTTTTTT
V gene: TRBV20-1; J gene: TRBJ2-7; D gene: TRBD1; clone size: many; CDR3 protein: CSARAPTGGDEQYF; CDR3 DNA: TGCAGTGCTAGAGCCCCGACAGGGGGCGACGAGCAGTACTTC
V gene: TRBV5-6; J gene: TRBJ1-1; D gene: TRBD1; clone size: NA; CDR3 protein: CASSPLAQGARSTEAFF; CDR3 DNA: TGTGCCAGCAGCCCGCTTGCGCAGGGGGCGCGGAGCACTGAAGCTTTCTTT
V gene: TRBV20-1; J gene: TRBJ2-1; D gene: NA; clone size: many; CDR3 protein: CSAWAPVPLNEQFF; CDR3 DNA: TGCAGTGCTTGGGCCCCAGTTCCCCTTAATGAGCAGTTCTTC
V gene: TRBV3-1; J gene: TRBJ2-5; D gene: TRBD2; clone size: NA; CDR3 protein: CASSQGGGGETQYF; CDR3 DNA: TGTGCCAGCAGCCAAGGCGGGGGAGGAGAGACCCAGTACTTC
V gene: TRBV7-2; J gene: TRBJ1-5; D gene: TRBD1; clone size: few; CDR3 protein: CASSFLRDRDQPQHF; CDR3 DNA: TGTGCCAGCAGTTTCCTCCGGGACAGGGATCAGCCCCAGCATTTT
V gene: TRBV20-1; J gene: TRBJ2-3; D gene: NA; clone size: many; CDR3 protein: CAGWGFADTQYF; CDR3 DNA: TGCGCGGGGTGGGGGTTCGCAGATACGCAGTATTTT
V gene: TRBV29-1; J gene: TRBJ1-2; D gene: NA; clone size: many; CDR3 protein: CSVEVRGPANYGYTF; CDR3 DNA: TGCAGCGTTGAAGTGAGGGGTCCAGCTAACTATGGCTACACCTTC
V gene: TRBV12-3/TRBV12-4; J gene: TRBJ2-2; D gene: NA; clone size: few; CDR3 protein: CASSLVDGGELFF; CDR3 DNA: TGTGCCAGCAGTTTAGTGGACGGAGGGGAGCTGTTTTTT
V gene: TRBV20-1; J gene: TRBJ2-3; D gene: TRBD1; clone size: few; CDR3 protein: CSASPGQHTDTQYF; CDR3 DNA: TGCAGTGCCTCCCCGGGACAGCACACAGATACGCAGTATTTT
V gene: TRBV11-2; J gene: TRBJ1-2; D gene: NA; clone size: NA; CDR3 protein: CASSSGGGAPYGYTF; CDR3 DNA: TGTGCCAGCAGCAGTGGGGGGGGGGCGCCCTATGGCTACACCTTC
V gene: TRBV7-2; J gene: TRBJ2-3; D gene: NA; clone size: NA; CDR3 protein: CASSSGFYTQYF; CDR3 DNA: TGTGCCAGCAGCTCCGGCTTCTATACGCAGTATTTT
V gene: TRBV5-6; J gene: TRBJ2-1; D gene: NA; clone size: many; CDR3 protein: CASSFGVLEQFF; CDR3 DNA: TGTGCCAGCAGCTTTGGGGTCCTCGAGCAGTTCTTC
V gene: TRBV7-9; J gene: TRBJ2-1; D gene: NA; clone size: few; CDR3 protein: CANGQYNEQFF; CDR3 DNA: TGTGCCAACGGACAGTACAATGAGCAGTTCTTC
V gene: TRBV4-3; J gene: TRBJ2-3; D gene: NA; clone size: few; CDR3 protein: CASSQDLPDTQYF; CDR3 DNA: TGCGCCAGCAGCCAAGATTTACCAGATACGCAGTATTTT
V gene: TRBV12-3/TRBV12-4; J gene: TRBJ1-4; D gene: TRBD1; clone size: many; CDR3 protein: CASSSTDRGHTTNEKLFF; CDR3 DNA: TGTGCCAGCAGTTCCACGGACAGGGGACACACAACTAATGAAAAACTGTTTTTT
V gene: TRBV2; J gene: TRBJ2-6; D gene: NA; clone size: NA; CDR3 protein: CASSLRRGLLNVLTF; CDR3 DNA: TGTGCCAGCAGCCTCAGGCGGGGCCTCCTCAACGTCCTGACTTTC
V gene: TRBV20-1; J gene: TRBJ2-3; D gene: NA; clone size: many; CDR3 protein: CSARHSTDTQYF; CDR3 DNA: TGCAGTGCTAGACATAGCACAGATACGCAGTATTTT
V gene: TRBV11-2; J gene: TRBJ2-1; D gene: NA; clone size: few; CDR3 protein: CASSLRPPLRQEQFF; CDR3 DNA: TGTGCCAGCAGTTTAAGACCCCCTCTGCGTCAGGAGCAGTTCTTC
V gene: TRBV12-3/TRBV12-4; J gene: TRBJ2-3; D gene: TRBD2; clone size: few; CDR3 protein: CASVPGGGGNTQYF; CDR3 DNA: TGTGCCAGCGTCCCGGGCGGGGGGGGAAATACGCAGTATTTT
V gene: TRBV5-1; J gene: TRBJ2-6; D gene: NA; clone size: NA; CDR3 protein: CASSSARPQGYGANVLTF; CDR3 DNA: TGCGCCAGCAGCTCCGCCAGGCCTCAGGGTTACGGGGCCAACGTCCTGACTTTC
V gene: TRBV28; J gene: TRBJ1-2; D gene: TRBD1; clone size: few; CDR3 protein: CASSLAPDRGLNYGYTF; CDR3 DNA: TGTGCCAGCAGCCTAGCCCCGGACAGGGGGCTGAACTATGGCTACACCTTC
V gene: TRBV27; J gene: TRBJ1-1; D gene: NA; clone size: many; CDR3 protein: CASSLSADGNTEAFF; CDR3 DNA: TGTGCCAGCAGTTTATCAGCGGACGGGAACACTGAAGCTTTCTTT
V gene: TRBV20-1; J gene: TRBJ2-1; D gene: NA; clone size: many; CDR3 protein: CSARAPNEQFF; CDR3 DNA: TGCAGTGCTAGGGCGCCCAATGAGCAGTTCTTC
V gene: TRBV20-1; J gene: TRBJ2-5; D gene: TRBD2; clone size: many; CDR3 protein: CSARDFKRGGGETQYF; CDR3 DNA: TGCAGTGCTAGAGATTTCAAGCGGGGGGGCGGGGAGACCCAGTACTTC
V gene: TRBV28; J gene: TRBJ2-3; D gene: TRBD2; clone size: NA; CDR3 protein: CASSSGLAIDTQYF; CDR3 DNA: TGTGCCAGCAGTTCAGGACTAGCGATAGATACGCAGTATTTT
V gene: TRBV29-1; J gene: TRBJ2-1; D gene: NA; clone size: many; CDR3 protein: CSVGVMAGVYNEQFF; CDR3 DNA: TGCAGCGTTGGGGTTATGGCAGGGGTTTACAATGAGCAGTTCTTC
V gene: TRBV6-5; J gene: TRBJ1-1; D gene: NA; clone size: many; CDR3 protein: CASGPLTGWNTEAFF; CDR3 DNA: TGTGCCAGCGGGCCCTTAACAGGGTGGAACACTGAAGCTTTCTTT
V gene: TRBV7-1; J gene: TRBJ1-5; D gene: NA; clone size: NA; CDR3 protein: CASSPSGGRVNQPQHF; CDR3 DNA: TGTGCCAGCAGCCCGAGCGGGGGCAGGGTCAATCAGCCCCAGCATTTT
V gene: TRBV20-1; J gene: TRBJ1-2; D gene: NA; clone size: many; CDR3 protein: CSARDPVNRAYTF; CDR3 DNA: TGCAGTGCTAGAGACCCTGTTAACAGGGCCTACACCTTC
V gene: TRBV9; J gene: TRBJ2-7; D gene: NA; clone size: many; CDR3 protein: CASSVVAGAYEQYF; CDR3 DNA: TGTGCCAGCAGCGTAGTGGCAGGGGCCTACGAGCAGTACTTC
V gene: TRBV29-1; J gene: TRBJ2-1; D gene: TRBD2; clone size: many; CDR3 protein: CSAGTTHNEQFF; CDR3 DNA: TGCAGCGCCGGGACTACGCACAATGAGCAGTTCTTC
V gene: TRBV5-1; J gene: TRBJ2-3; D gene: TRBD1; clone size: NA; CDR3 protein: CASSFGTGATDTQYF; CDR3 DNA: TGCGCCAGCAGCTTCGGGACAGGGGCCACAGATACGCAGTATTTT
V gene: TRBV20-1; J gene: TRBJ1-1; D gene: NA; clone size: NA; CDR3 protein: CIPPGFEAFF; CDR3 DNA: TGCATCCCACCTGGGTTTGAAGCTTTCTTT
V gene: TRBV30; J gene: TRBJ1-2; D gene: TRBD1; clone size: NA; CDR3 protein: CALETGGNYGYTF; CDR3 DNA: TGTGCCTTGGAGACAGGGGGTAACTATGGCTACACCTTC
V gene: TRBV12-5; J gene: TRBJ1-1; D gene: TRBD1; clone size: few; CDR3 protein: CASLRGGNTEAFF; CDR3 DNA: TGTGCTTCCCTCAGGGGGGGGAACACTGAAGCTTTCTTT
V gene: TRBV7-2; J gene: TRBJ2-2; D gene: NA; clone size: NA; CDR3 protein: CASSLEGGAYTGELFF; CDR3 DNA: TGTGCCAGCAGCCTAGAAGGGGGGGCCTACACCGGGGAGCTGTTTTTT
V gene: TRBV24-1; J gene: TRBJ2-3; D gene: NA; clone size: NA; CDR3 protein: CAVGSTDTQYF; CDR3 DNA: TGTGCCGTCGGGAGCACAGATACGCAGTATTTT
V gene: TRBV7-9; J gene: TRBJ1-1; D gene: NA; clone size: NA; CDR3 protein: CASSSAGRRNTEAFF; CDR3 DNA: TGTGCCAGCAGCTCGGCAGGACGACGGAACACTGAAGCTTTCTTT
V gene: TRBV5-6; J gene: TRBJ2-4; D gene: NA; clone size: few; CDR3 protein: CASSWGVGLGRNIQYF; CDR3 DNA: TGTGCCAGCAGCTGGGGGGTTGGACTCGGGAGAAACATTCAGTACTTC
V gene: TRBV6-5; J gene: TRBJ2-1; D gene: TRBD2; clone size: NA; CDR3 protein: CASSYSTGTSGSLQNEQFF; CDR3 DNA: TGTGCCAGCAGTTACTCGACGGGGACTAGCGGGTCGCTTCAGAATGAGCAGTTCTTC
V gene: TRBV5-1; J gene: TRBJ2-1; D gene: NA; clone size: NA; CDR3 protein: CASSSGAMGEQFF; CDR3 DNA: TGCGCCAGCAGCTCTGGGGCAATGGGTGAGCAGTTCTTC
V gene: TRBV4-1; J gene: TRBJ1-2; D gene: NA; clone size: NA; CDR3 protein: CASSQGLASGQPNYGYTF; CDR3 DNA: TGCGCCAGCAGCCAAGGGTTGGCATCCGGACAACCTAACTATGGCTACACCTTC
V gene: TRBV20-1; J gene: TRBJ2-1; D gene: TRBD2; clone size: many; CDR3 protein: CSAREGGRHEQFF; CDR3 DNA: TGCAGTGCTAGGGAGGGAGGGAGGCATGAGCAGTTCTTC
V gene: TRBV20-1; J gene: TRBJ1-1; D gene: NA; clone size: many; CDR3 protein: CSAIERVEAFF; CDR3 DNA: TGCAGTGCTATTGAGAGGGTCGAAGCTTTCTTT
V gene: TRBV11-2; J gene: TRBJ1-1; D gene: NA; clone size: few; CDR3 protein: CASSLEFPGEAFF; CDR3 DNA: TGTGCCAGCAGCTTAGAATTCCCCGGCGAGGCTTTCTTT
V gene: TRBV7-2; J gene: TRBJ2-7; D gene: NA; clone size: few; CDR3 protein: CASSSRAIVSYEQYF; CDR3 DNA: TGTGCCAGCAGCTCCCGGGCCATAGTTTCCTACGAGCAGTACTTC
V gene: TRBV5-4; J gene: TRBJ2-1; D gene: TRBD1; clone size: many; CDR3 protein: CASSLGTGHEQFF; CDR3 DNA: TGTGCCAGCAGCTTGGGGACAGGCCATGAGCAGTTCTTC